This entry lists 20 T cell receptor beta chains sequenced from one sample in a study of blood T cell repertoires in COVID-19. The method was immunoSEQ multiplex PCR; TCRdb's version includes in-frame clones alone and lacks a portion of them. The sample holds about 29,000 clones, approximately 80% seen once. Source material: peripheral blood. The receptors here all came from a woman in her seventies with acute or convalescent COVID-19.

The rearrangement joins TRBV2 to TRBJ1-3; tentative D call: TRBD1 (5 bases). The germline V and J ends were trimmed by 2 bases and 2 bases, with 10 bases remaining between them. The length of the CDR3 is 15 residues. From germline, CDR1 is SNHLY and CDR2 FYNNEI. The CDR3: CASSEYPRAGNTIYF. The CDR3 DNA sequence: TGTGCCAGCAGTGAATACCCCAGGGCTGGAAACACCATATATTTT.

The CDR3 sequence: CASSLDRGIYEQYF. The CDR3 DNA is TGTGCCAGCAGCTTAGACAGGGGGATCTACGAGCAGTACTTC. The chain recombines TRBV7-6 with TRBJ2-7; 8 nucleotides match TRBD1. Germline assignment: CDR1 SGHVS and CDR2 FNYEAQ. The CDR3 sequence is 14 residues long. V lost 1 base to trimming and J lost 3 bases; unmatched junction nucleotides: 2.

This sequence joins TRBV29-1 and TRBJ2-5; 10 bases match TRBD2. The CDR3 totals 16 residues. Germline CDR1 and CDR2: SQVTM and ANQGSEA. With V trimmed by 1 base and J by 11 bases, 16 bases remained unmatched. The CDR3 loop reads CSVEVALAGAENEQYF. In DNA form, the CDR3 reads TGCAGCGTTGAAGTGGCGCTAGCGGGAGCAGAAAATGAGCAGTACTTC.

This clone was picked up a small number of times. V and J are TRBV9 and TRBJ2-3; perhaps TRBD1 as D (6 bases). The V end was cut by 3 bases, the J end by 2 bases, with 10 bases between. The CDR3 is 14 residues long. Germline-derived CDR1 and CDR2 are SGDLS and YYNGEE. The CDR3 protein is CASSDGQYTDTQYF. CDR3 bases: TGTGCCAGCAGCGACGGACAGTACACAGATACGCAGTATTTT.

The chain links TRBV5-8 to TRBJ1-1; weak D call: TRBD1 (6 bases). The CDR3 has 13 residues. Trimming took off 4 bases at V and 1 base at J, with 8 bases between the two ends. From germline, CDR1 is SGHTS and CDR2 YDEGEE. In DNA, the CDR3 is TGTGCCAGCAGCATGGACAGGAACACTGAAGCTTTCTTT. Translating gives CASSMDRNTEAFF.

This chain joins TRBV2 and TRBJ1-1, with a weak D call TRBD1 (5 bases). The CDR3 sequence is 12 residues long. The germline V and J ends were trimmed by 6 bases and 1 base, with 6 bases remaining between them. Looked up from germline, CDR1 is SNHLY and CDR2 is FYNNEI. The CDR3 loop reads CASRGPNTEAFF. Written as DNA, the CDR3 is TGTGCCAGCAGGGGGCCGAACACTGAAGCTTTCTTT.

CDR3 sequence: CASREKTGVGEQYF. The DNA of the CDR3 is TGCGCCAGCAGAGAGAAGACAGGGGTGGGCGAGCAGTACTTC. This chain joins TRBV5-1 and TRBJ2-7, with 8 bases aligning to TRBD1. Germline CDR1 and CDR2: SGHRS and YFSETQ. Losses at the gene ends were 5 bases for V and 6 bases for J; bases not matched to a gene: 10. CDR3 length: 14 amino acids.

The chain is built from TRBV28 and TRBJ1-2, with D uncertain. Trimming shortened V by 8 bases and J by 1 base, and 5 bases separated the two germline ends. The V gene's germline CDR1 is MDHEN and CDR2 SYDVKM. The CDR3 runs 11 residues. The CDR3 loop is CASGFNYGYTF. CDR3 bases: TGTGCCAGCGGCTTTAACTATGGCTACACCTTC.

The chain carries TRBV12-2 and TRBJ2-4; the table's D gene call, TRBD1, was not cross checked with the DNA. TRBV12-2 is shown as a pseudogene. There are 20 residues in the CDR3. The CDR3 reads CASRLEDGDRGPLAKNIQYF. The CDR3, as DNA: TGTGCAAGTCGCTTAGAAGATGGGGACAGGGGGCCCTTAGCCAAAAACATTCAGTACTTC.

The gene calls are TRBV7-6 and TRBJ2-1; 8 bases are shared with TRBD2. V lost 1 base to trimming and J lost 3 bases; unmatched junction nucleotides: 5. This CDR3 has 16 amino acids. CDR1 and CDR2 (germline): SGHVS, FNYEAQ. The CDR3 sequence: CASSLEGGGYYNEQFF. The CDR3 DNA reads as TGTGCCAGCAGCTTAGAGGGCGGGGGGTACTACAATGAGCAGTTCTTC. The full variable domain, rest sourced from reference TRBV7-6 and TRBJ2-1, is GAGVSQSPRYKVTKRGQDVALRCDPISGHVSLYWYRQALGQGPEFLTYFNYEAQQDKSGLPNDRFSAERPEGSISTLTIQRTEQRDSAMYRCASSLEGGGYYNEQFFGPGTRLTVL.

The chain carries TRBV4-2 and TRBJ2-1; 7 bases align to TRBD2. Germline CDR1 and CDR2: LGHNA and YNFKEQ. The trim removed 0 bases at V and 4 bases at J, leaving 12 bases unmatched. This CDR3 is 18 amino acids long. CDR3 loop: CASSQDSGGSGVYNEQFF. DNA of the CDR3: TGTGCCAGCAGCCAAGATTCGGGCGGGAGCGGGGTTTACAATGAGCAGTTCTTC.

The V call is TRBV7-9, the J call TRBJ2-7; 7 bases align to TRBD2. The germline gives CDR1 SEHNR, CDR2 FQNEAQ (reference sequence). The CDR3 totals 16 residues. V lost 1 base and J lost 6; bases outside the gene matches: 12. The CDR3 sequence is CASSLVMGGQSVEQYF. The DNA for the CDR3 is TGTGCCAGCAGCTTAGTTATGGGAGGGCAATCGGTCGAGCAGTACTTC.

The table lists this clone with a few counts. The rearrangement links TRBV3-1 (or the pseudogene TRBV3-2) to TRBJ2-1; 7 bases are a match to TRBD2. The V and J ends lost 4 bases and 1 base, in that order; junction bases with no gene match: 4. Germline loops: CDR1 LGHDT, CDR2 YNNKEL (reference sequence). The CDR3 is 15 residues long. CDR3 in amino acids: CASSRAGGSYNEQFF. CDR3 coding DNA: TGTGCCAGCAGCCGTGCCGGGGGGTCCTACAATGAGCAGTTCTTC.

This chain uses TRBV5-4 with TRBJ2-2, with 8 bases that match TRBD1. The germline CDR1 and CDR2 sequences are SGHNT and YYREEE (reference sequence). This CDR3 has 17 amino acids. V gave up 5 bases and J gave up 4 bases; unmatched junction bases: 13. The chain's CDR3 is CASSLSLGQALTGELFF. The DNA for the CDR3 is TGTGCCAGCAGTTTATCCTTGGGACAGGCCCTCACCGGGGAGCTGTTTTTT. The full variable domain, in which reference TRBV5-4 and TRBJ2-2 provide the parts outside the CDR3, is ETGVTQSPTHLIKTRGQQVTLRCSSQSGHNTVSWYQQALGQGPQFIFQYYREEENGRGNFPPRFSGLQFPNYSSELNVNALELDDSALYLCASSLSLGQALTGELFFGEGSRLTVL.

The chain carries TRBV5-1 and TRBJ2-1, with 8 bases lining up with TRBD2. Germline loops: CDR1 SGHRS, CDR2 YFSETQ. The CDR3 contains 15 residues. V was clipped by 0 bases and J by 8 bases; unmatched bases: 7. CDR3 nucleotide sequence: TGCGCCAGCAGCTTGGAGGGGACTAGACGGGATGAGCAGTTCTTC. Residues: CASSLEGTRRDEQFF.

This clone was seen only once. The chain links TRBV7-2 to TRBJ2-3; D is possibly TRBD2 (7 bases). V lost 1 base to trimming and J lost 5 bases, with 22 bases between them. The CDR3 totals 18 residues. Germline CDR1 is SGHTA and CDR2 is FQGNSA. The CDR3 DNA reads TGTGCCAGCAGCTTAGTCGGGGCGGGGGCCTTCACCCGAGATACGCAGTATTTT. It encodes CASSLVGAGAFTRDTQYF.

The chain couples TRBV11-2 to TRBJ1-1; no clear D. V dropped 1 base and J dropped 4 bases, with 16 bases sitting between them. Looked up from germline, CDR1 is SGHAT and CDR2 is FQNNGV. This CDR3 contains 16 residues. CDR3 in amino acids: CASSLAGGPRGTEAFF. DNA for the CDR3: TGTGCCAGCAGCTTAGCGGGAGGTCCACGGGGCACTGAAGCTTTCTTT.

V usage is TRBV5-8 and J usage is TRBJ1-4, with 8 nucleotides matching TRBD1. Unmatched junction bases numbered 5, after V lost 4 bases and J lost 3 bases. The germline gives CDR1 SGHTS, CDR2 YDEGEE. The CDR3 loop spans 15 amino acids. CDR3 sequence reads: CASSMVDRANEKLFF. The CDR3 DNA follows: TGTGCCAGCAGCATGGTGGACAGGGCTAATGAAAAACTGTTTTTT.

The chain couples TRBV7-8 to TRBJ1-5; TRBD1 matches at 8 bases. This CDR3 comprises 14 residues. The V and J ends lost 5 bases and 3 bases, in that order; junction bases with no gene match: 3. Germline assignment: CDR1 SGHVS and CDR2 FQNEAQ. CDR3 in DNA: TGTGCCAGCAGCCAGGGACAGGCCAATCAGCCCCAGCATTTT. Its translation is CASSQGQANQPQHF.

This clone came up once. In nucleotides, the CDR3 is TGTGCCAGCAGCCACCGGACAGGGCCCGGAGCGGGGGGACTGTTTTTT. This codes for CASSHRTGPGAGGLFF. The chain joins TRBV9 to TRBJ1-4; 8 positions match TRBD1. The V gene's germline CDR1 is SGDLS and CDR2 YYNGEE. V trimming: 4 bases; J trimming: 13 bases; junction bases outside the gene matches: 18. The CDR3 is made up of 16 amino acids.